The rows below give T cell receptor beta chains drawn from one sample of a study of regulatory T cells in long-lasting Graves disease. TCRdb reprocessed the multiplex PCR reads via MiXCR and lists one record per CDR3 protein. The top ten clones hold more than 10% of a sample with 530,000 or so distinct CDR3 sequences, around 16% of them seen once. Separately, the same data were catalogued under a study of T cells in Graves' hyperthyroidism and ophthalmopathy.

The material was peripheral blood mononuclear cells (PBMCs), obtained at new diagnosis, from a patient treated with antithyroid drugs. Every receptor here comes from a man aged 18 to 30 with Graves disease. Each CDR3 is given with its conserved first and last residue. A D gene is named only where the DNA matches it firmly. The size entry is marked missing in some rows and otherwise reads once, few, many or a size class.

CDR3nt,CDR3aa,d_gene,v_gene,abundance,j_gene
TGTGCCAGCAACTCTCATAGATCGGGGGAGGTGGACACCGGGGAGCTGTTTTTT,CASNSHRSGEVDTGELFF,-,TRBV28,-,TRBJ2-2
TGTGCCAGCAGCCTGAACGGCGACAGGGACTCCCTAACCACTGAAGCTTTCTTT,CASSLNGDRDSLTTEAFF,TRBD1,TRBV7-3,many,TRBJ1-1
TGCAGCGTTGAAATGTCCAGGGTCGAGACCCAGTACTTC,CSVEMSRVETQYF,-,TRBV29-1,many,TRBJ2-5
TGTGCCAGCAGCTCCACCTCCGGGACTAGGCCCACAGATACGCAGTATTTT,CASSSTSGTRPTDTQYF,TRBD2,TRBV9,-,TRBJ2-3
TGCGCCAGCAGCTGGGATGGGACCGGGCGGTCCGAGCAGTACTTC,CASSWDGTGRSEQYF,-,TRBV5-1,-,TRBJ2-7
TGTGCCAGCAGCTTAGAGCGGGGTAAGAGCAATCAGCCCCAGCATTTT,CASSLERGKSNQPQHF,-,TRBV7-2,-,TRBJ1-5
TGTGCCAGAACAGTAAGGGGGTCGGCCAATGAGCAGTTCTTC,CARTVRGSANEQFF,-,TRBV27,-,TRBJ2-1
TGTGCCAGCAGCCTACAGGGAAAAGGAAACACCATATATTTT,CASSLQGKGNTIYF,-,TRBV7-9,-,TRBJ1-3
TGTGCCAGCAGCTTTCTATCCCCGGGAGCGGCTAGCGGGGGATTATACAATGAGCAGTTCTTC,CASSFLSPGAASGGLYNEQFF,TRBD2,TRBV7-9,many,TRBJ2-1
TGTGCCAGCAGCCTAGGCTACGGGGGACAGGAATACGAGCAGTTCTTC,CASSLGYGGQEYEQFF,TRBD1,TRBV3-1,few,TRBJ2-1
TGTGCCAGCAGCCCCGACAGACCCACTGAAGCTTTCTTT,CASSPDRPTEAFF,-,TRBV7-6,-,TRBJ1-1
TGTGCCAGCAGCTTACGTCCTAGCGGGAGCTCCTACAATGAGCAGTTCTTC,CASSLRPSGSSYNEQFF,TRBD2,TRBV11-2,many,TRBJ2-1
TGTGCCATCAGACCCGGAAACACCATATATTTT,CAIRPGNTIYF,-,TRBV10-3,-,TRBJ1-3
TGCAGTGCTGTCCGTACAGGGGGCCAAGAGACCCAGTACTTC,CSAVRTGGQETQYF,TRBD1,TRBV20-1,once,TRBJ2-5
TGTGCCAGCAGCGTATGGGACAGGGGCACAGATACGCAGTATTTT,CASSVWDRGTDTQYF,TRBD1,TRBV9,-,TRBJ2-3
TGTGCCATCAGTCCCGGCGGCCATCAGCCCCAGCATTTT,CAISPGGHQPQHF,-,TRBV10-3,few,TRBJ1-5
TGTGCCAGTAGCCCCGGCAGGGGAAATGAAAAACTGTTTTTT,CASSPGRGNEKLFF,-,TRBV19,-,TRBJ1-4
TGTGCCAGCAAACGACGCGGGAGTTTCTCTGGGGCCAACGTCCTGACTTTC,CASKRRGSFSGANVLTF,TRBD2,TRBV6-2/TRBV6-3,many,TRBJ2-6
TGTGCCAGCACCGGACAGGGAAAATTTTCGGCTAACTATGGCTACACCTTC,CASTGQGKFSANYGYTF,TRBD1,TRBV28,-,TRBJ1-2
TGTGCCAGCAGCCATCCCTACAGGGTCGGCGTGAGTGGCTACACCTTC,CASSHPYRVGVSGYTF,-,TRBV3-1,few,TRBJ1-2
TGTGCCAGCGACCTGGAGGGCCCGTATGGCTACACCTTC,CASDLEGPYGYTF,-,TRBV6-1,-,TRBJ1-2
TGCAGTGCTAGGACTAGCGGGAGGGCCTTGGAGACCCAGTACTTC,CSARTSGRALETQYF,TRBD2,TRBV20-1,many,TRBJ2-5